The 8 T cell receptor beta chains in this list originate from one sample, sequenced in a study of blood T cell repertoires in COVID-19. Clones were read by immunoSEQ multiplex PCR, and TCRdb kept only the in-frame ones, dropping some. In the table there are tens of thousands of clones, 82% of which are singletons. The sample consisted of peripheral blood. These receptors all come from a woman of 80 years or more with acute or convalescent COVID-19.

The V and J genes are TRBV11-2 and TRBJ2-1, with 9 bases matching TRBD2. The CDR3 extends over 17 amino acids. CDR1 and CDR2 from the germline V gene are SGHAT and FQNNGV. Trimming cost V 0 bases and J 6 bases; bases outside gene matches: 9. As DNA, the CDR3 is TGTGCCAGCAGCTTAGATGTAGCGGGGGTCGGTAGCAATGAGCAGTTCTTC. Translating it yields CASSLDVAGVGSNEQFF.

The rearrangement links TRBV5-5 to TRBJ2-1; 12 positions agree with TRBD2. The CDR3 contains 15 residues. CDR1 is SGHKS, CDR2 YYEKEE, per germline (reference sequence). V gave up 5 bases and J gave up 4 bases; unmatched junction bases: 4. The CDR3 here is CASSFTSGRYNEQFF. As DNA, the CDR3 is TGTGCCAGCAGTTTTACTAGCGGGAGGTACAATGAGCAGTTCTTC.

The chain uses TRBV10-1 and TRBJ2-1; 10 bases align to TRBD2. With V trimmed by 4 bases and J by 6 bases, 12 bases remained unmatched. Germline loops: CDR1 WNHNN, CDR2 SYGVQD (reference sequence). This CDR3 spans 17 amino acids. The CDR3 nucleotides are TGCGCCAGCAGTGCAGCGGGAGGGCCTCGGGTGGGCAATGAGCAGTTCTTC. It specifies CASSAAGGPRVGNEQFF.

V gene TRBV7-9 combines with J gene TRBJ2-3, with TRBD1 matching over 7 bases. The CDR3 is 14 residues long. Trimming took 4 bases from V and 1 from J; bases not matched to a gene: 2. Germline values: CDR1 SEHNR, CDR2 FQNEAQ (reference sequence). CDR3 residues: CASSSDRGTDTQYF. CDR3 bases: TGTGCCAGCAGCTCTGACAGGGGCACAGATACGCAGTATTTT.

This clone turned up a few times. The rearrangement links TRBV13 to TRBJ1-5; the D gene is possibly TRBD1 (6 bases). Trimming pared 3 bases from V and 4 bases from J, leaving 10 bases between. Germline loops: CDR1 PRHDT, CDR2 FYEKMQ (reference sequence). The CDR3 sequence is 14 residues long. For the CDR3, the DNA is TGTGCCAGCAGCTTCAGGGGTGGGAATCAGCCCCAGCATTTT. This codes for CASSFRGGNQPQHF.

The rearrangement uses TRBV5-6 and TRBJ2-7, with 8 positions matching TRBD2. Germline lookup yields CDR1 SGHDT and CDR2 YYEEEE. The CDR3 consists of 19 residues. With 0 bases clipped from V and 0 bases from J, the junction kept 14 bases outside the gene matches. DNA of the CDR3: TGTGCCAGCAGCTTGGTTGGCGGGGGGTCGGCGGCCCTCTCCTACGAGCAGTACTTC. It is translated as CASSLVGGGSAALSYEQYF. Drawing the rest from reference TRBV5-6 and TRBJ2-7, the complete variable domain is DAGVTQSPTHLIKTRGQQVTLRCSPKSGHDTVSWYQQALGQGPQFIFQYYEEEERQRGNFPDRFSGHQFPNYSSELNVNALLLGDSALYLCASSLVGGGSAALSYEQYFGPGTRLTVT.

This chain connects TRBV28 to TRBJ2-1, with TRBD2 identical over 8 bases. Trimming removed 3 bases from V and 3 bases from J; junction bases left unmatched: 10. Germline CDR1 and CDR2: MDHEN and SYDVKM. CDR3 length equals 17 residues. The CDR3 region has the DNA TGTGCCAGCAGTTTTGGTCTAGCGGGTTTCATCTACAATGAGCAGTTCTTC. This gives the protein CASSFGLAGFIYNEQFF.

The chain employs TRBV7-2 and TRBJ1-1; no clear D gene. The ends were cut back, 0 bases at V and 4 bases at J, with 12 bases in the middle. CDR3 size: 15 residues. From germline, CDR1 is SGHTA and CDR2 FQGNSA. The CDR3 spells CASSLALRAATEAFF. The CDR3 bases are TGTGCCAGCAGCTTAGCTTTGAGGGCAGCCACTGAAGCTTTCTTT.